The 4 T cell receptor beta chains below all came from one sample that was sequenced in a study of CD8+ T cells in alopecia areata. TCR sequencing used cDNA made by reverse transcription of extracted RNA. Libraries were prepared by immunoSEQ multiplex PCR; TCRdb keeps only in-frame clonotypes and omits some of them. This table holds roughly 250,000 clones, 45% to 70% found once. This sample's treatment: oral pan-JAK inhibitor, 5-10 mg twice daily. The material sequenced was CD4+ T cells sorted from blood, taken around week 54, from a patient treated with tofacitinib. The receptors originated from a human donor with alopecia areata.

The genes are TRBV5-6 and TRBJ1-6; D is uncertain. This CDR3 is 15 amino acids long. Trimming pared 3 bases from V and 7 bases from J, leaving 14 bases between. Germline CDR1 reads SGHDT; CDR2 reads YYEEEE. CDR3 in DNA: TGTGCCAGCAGCTGGGGAACCACGGGAAATTCACCCCTCCACTTT. Its translation: CASSWGTTGNSPLHF.

There are many counts of this clone. This chain connects TRBV6-6 to TRBJ2-7; no clear D. Germline lookup yields CDR1 MNHNY and CDR2 SVGAGI (reference sequence). The V gene lost 0 bases and the J gene lost 7 bases, with 13 bases spanning the gap. The CDR3 spans 14 residues. This CDR3 reads CASSYSPGEREQYF. The CDR3 DNA is TGTGCCAGCAGTTACTCGCCGGGTGAACGAGAGCAGTACTTC.

In DNA form, the CDR3 reads TGCAGCGTTGAAGAGGGGGGAAATGAAAAACTGTTTTTT. This sequence encodes CSVEEGGNEKLFF. The chain carries TRBV29-1 and TRBJ1-4, with D possibly being TRBD1 (5 bases). The CDR3 length is 13 residues. Between the trimmed V and J ends, which lost 0 bases and 5 bases, there was a span of 7 bases. CDR1 and CDR2 from the germline V gene are SQVTM and ANQGSEA.

The chain uses TRBV15 and TRBJ1-5; D gene uncertain. Trimming took off 11 bases at V and 4 bases at J, with 12 bases between the two ends. Germline loops: CDR1 LNHNV, CDR2 YYDKDF (reference sequence). The CDR3 consists of 12 residues. The CDR3 loop reads CAVGRPNQPQHF. CDR3 DNA sequence: TGTGCCGTCGGAAGGCCGAATCAGCCCCAGCATTTT.